This T cell receptor (beta chain) stems from a study of T cell responses to AZD1222 COVID-19 vaccine. Study findings and constraints: Researchers took repertoire samples only after the peak T cell response had come.

To note about this clone: Antigen specificity is unknown.

V was cut by 6 bases and J by 1 base, with 9 bases left in between. The CDR3 totals 13 residues. Germline CDR1 is MNHEY and CDR2 is SVGAGI. The repertoire was sequenced with immunoSEQ multiplex PCR; TCRdb's copy has only in-frame clones and lacks some. Here the sample spans 150,000 to 200,000 clones, almost 95% being singletons. Sample: peripheral blood, taken on day 0 of AZD1222 vaccination. This chain uses TRBV6-5 with TRBJ1-1, with D possibly TRBD1 on 5 matching bases. The source of this sequence is an adult in good health. The CDR3 region is CASSRGGNTEAFF. The CDR3 DNA is TGTGCCAGCAGCCGCGGGGGGAACACTGAAGCTTTCTTT.